This entry concerns a single T cell receptor beta chain. The antigen remains unidentified. The data were obtained in a study of T cell responses to AZD1222 COVID-19 vaccine. Study-level findings and limits: Sampled repertoires all dated from after the peak T cell response. Nearly half of unique spike-specific TCRs reportedly avoided B.1.351 and B.1.1.7 mutated regions.

Clones were sequenced by immunoSEQ multiplex PCR, and TCRdb holds only the in-frame ones, with some missing. The data show roughly 120,000 clones, with roughly 90% seen just once and approximately 2.5% held by the top ten. The CDR3 covers 16 residues. Germline V lookup: CDR1 KGHSH, CDR2 LQKENI. V gave up 3 bases and J gave up 0 bases, with 11 bases separating them. The sample here was peripheral blood, taken on day 0 of AZD1222 vaccination. The J gene is TRBJ2-2, the V gene TRBV18, with D tentatively TRBD2 (5 bases). The TCR comes from an adult in good health. This CDR3 is CASSPPGFSNTGELFF. CDR3 nucleotide sequence: TGTGCCAGCTCACCCCCGGGATTCTCGAACACCGGGGAGCTGTTTTTT.